This T cell receptor beta chain was found in a study of CD8+CD57+ T cells in acquired aplastic anemia. Study overall: Healthy donor CD4+ samples were sequenced to a depth that averaged roughly 10 million reads. Study-wide points: A set of around 30 CD8+ CDR3 sequences was shared between patients and controls, and these sequences appeared highly expressed in patients.

Genomic DNA, the template, was used for profiling of the TCR beta VDJ and CDR3. TCRdb re-called the reads with MiXCR, one entry per CDR3 protein. The repertoire includes hundreds of thousands of distinct CDR3 sequences, just under 70% of them detected once, and more than 3.5% sits in the top ten. Germline-derived CDR1 and CDR2 are SNHLY and FYNNEI. There are 15 residues in the CDR3. Unmatched junction bases numbered 9, after V lost 6 bases and J lost 5 bases. Concerning this clonotype itself: The antigen is unknown.

The specimen was sorted CD4+, CD8+, or CD8+CD57+ T cells (not recorded which) from PBMCs. The clonotype was recovered from a human donor in good health, serving as a control. J is TRBJ2-5 and V is TRBV2, with 10 bases that match TRBD2. The CDR3 protein is CASSQPAGGRETQYF. Here the CDR3 DNA reads TGTGCCAGCAGCCAACCAGCGGGGGGGCGGGAGACCCAGTACTTC.